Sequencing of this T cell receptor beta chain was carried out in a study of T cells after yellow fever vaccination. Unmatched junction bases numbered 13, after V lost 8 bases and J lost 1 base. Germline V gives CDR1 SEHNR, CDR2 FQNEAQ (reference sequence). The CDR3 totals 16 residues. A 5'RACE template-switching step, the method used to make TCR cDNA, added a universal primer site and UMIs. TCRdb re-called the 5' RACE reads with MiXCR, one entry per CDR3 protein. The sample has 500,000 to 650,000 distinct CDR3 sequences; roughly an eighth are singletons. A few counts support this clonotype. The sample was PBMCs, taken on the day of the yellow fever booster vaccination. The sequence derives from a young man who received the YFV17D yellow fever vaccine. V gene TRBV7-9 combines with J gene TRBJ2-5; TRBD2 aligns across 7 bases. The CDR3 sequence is CASWGAAGDLQETQYF. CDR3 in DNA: TGTGCCAGCTGGGGTGCGGCGGGAGATCTCCAAGAGACCCAGTACTTC.